The 5 T cell receptor beta chains listed next were all sequenced from one sample in a study of shared clonotypes between healthy human individuals. Using immunoSEQ multiplex PCR, the repertoire was profiled, and TCRdb retains in-frame clones only, with some absent. The sample lists more than 2,000,000 clones, about 92% occurring once. The specimen was naive CD4+ T cells from PBMCs. Specified subset: CD45RA+ positively selected. The receptor source for this set is a young man in good health. Some clones in this sample may be carry-over from other donors' samples.

This chain uses TRBV25-1 with TRBJ2-3; 15 positions match TRBD2. Looked up from germline, CDR1 is MGHDK and CDR2 is SYGVNS. CDR3 length equals 16 residues. With 6 bases clipped from V and 4 bases from J, the junction kept 5 bases outside the gene matches. The CDR3 DNA sequence: TGTGCCAGCAGCGGGGGACTAGCGGGGGGACCAGATACGCAGTATTTT. This translates into CASSGGLAGGPDTQYF.

This clone was observed a single time. The chain carries TRBV10-3 and TRBJ2-5, with D maybe TRBD1 (6 bases). Germline values: CDR1 ENHRY, CDR2 SYGVKD. The CDR3 spans 16 residues. The ends were cut back, 3 bases at V and 1 base at J, with 15 bases in the middle. CDR3 sequence reads: CAISDLYREGQETQYF. CDR3 nucleotide sequence: TGTGCCATCAGTGACCTCTACAGGGAAGGCCAAGAGACCCAGTACTTC.

This sequence joins TRBV14 and TRBJ2-7; no firm D call. Trimming shortened V by 1 base and J by 7 bases, and 17 bases separated the two germline ends. CDR1 is SGHDN, CDR2 FVKESK, per germline. This CDR3 comprises 15 residues. The DNA of the CDR3 is TGTGCCAGCAGCCAAGCCCTAACGTTCGGGTCTGAGCAGTACTTC. The encoded protein is CASSQALTFGSEQYF.

The chain couples TRBV6-4 to TRBJ2-7; 10 bases agree with TRBD2. The CDR3 loop spans 16 amino acids. With V trimmed by 9 bases and J by 3 bases, 14 bases remained unmatched. Germline assignment: CDR1 MRHNA and CDR2 SNTAGT. In DNA form, the CDR3 reads TGTGCCAGTTTTCCGGGACTAGCGTTTTGGGGCTACGAGCAGTACTTC. It is translated as CASFPGLAFWGYEQYF.

This sequence joins TRBV5-1 and TRBJ2-4, with 7 bases that match TRBD1. Germline lookup yields CDR1 SGHRS and CDR2 YFSETQ. V trimming: 4 bases; J trimming: 2 bases; junction bases outside the gene matches: 6. The CDR3 has 15 residues. The DNA of the CDR3 is TGCGCCAGCAGCCCTAAGACAGGGACCAAAAACATTCAGTACTTC. Encoded protein: CASSPKTGTKNIQYF.